This T cell receptor beta chain came from a study of patients and donors after allogeneic stem cell transplantation. Using its own MiXCR run on the RT-PCR reads, TCRdb lists one record per CDR3 protein. The sample records approximately 170,000 distinct CDR3 sequences, 24% being singletons. The source material was blood, either unsorted or a sorted T cell fraction (not recorded which). This TCR derives from a human donor who was either an allogeneic HSCT recipient or a stem cell or donor lymphocyte infusion donor (not recorded which). It is not recorded whose cells these are; they may come from a transplant donor.

Here the CDR3 DNA reads TGTGCCAGCAGCCAAGATCCGGGGTGGCATACGCAGTATTTT. Amino acid sequence: CASSQDPGWHTQYF. This rearrangement joins TRBV3-1 to TRBJ2-3, with D tentatively TRBD2 (5 bases). V lost 0 bases, J lost 7 bases, and 11 bases lay in between. The CDR3 totals 14 residues. Per the germline V gene, CDR1 is LGHDT and CDR2 is YNNKEL (reference sequence).